A single sample is the source of the 26 T cell receptor beta chains below, sequenced in a study of shared clonotypes between healthy human individuals (TCRdb year 2020). For the CD8 naive samples, CD45RO-negative cells were positively selected for CCR7, yielding a CD45RA+CCR7+ population from which TemRA cells were excluded. To prepare the library, the immunoSEQ multiplex PCR assay was applied. As stored in TCRdb, this immuneACCESS dataset retains in-frame rearrangements with V and J assigned. A fraction of the clones does not appear; measured against another copy, unresolved V genes explain less than half of the discrepancy, and the remainder lacks a known reason. Counted in this sample were over 2 million clones; approximately 95% of them appeared once. The biggest ten clones account for roughly 1.1% of the sample. The sequencing input was naive CD8+ T cells sorted from blood. Explained via the paper, the cell subset or site label denotes: CD45RA+CCR7+. Every receptor here comes from a man younger than 30 in good health.

This chain connects TRBV13 to TRBJ2-3; unclear D gene. The CDR3 has 13 amino acids. Trimming cost V 5 bases and J 2 bases, with 8 bases left between them. Germline values: CDR1 PRHDT, CDR2 FYEKMQ (reference sequence). The CDR3 bases are TGTGCCAGCAGCCAAAGCAACACAGATACGCAGTATTTT. This gives the protein CASSQSNTDTQYF.

The chain employs TRBV2 and TRBJ2-2, with 10 positions matching TRBD1. The CDR3 runs 14 residues. In germline, CDR1 is SNHLY, CDR2 FYNNEI. The V segment lost 7 bases and the J segment 7 bases; nucleotides outside the gene matches: 6. The CDR3 nucleotides are TGTGCCAGCAAGGGACAGGGGATGAGCGGGGAGCTGTTTTTT. Translating it yields CASKGQGMSGELFF.

In the case of this clone: The sample has other DNA sequences that encode this CDR3 too. The V and J genes are TRBV4-2 and TRBJ2-7, with a tentative D call TRBD2 (6 bases). Trimming shortened V by 1 base and J by 3 bases, and 7 bases separated the two germline ends. This CDR3 region has 13 residues. Germline CDR1 and CDR2: LGHNA and YNFKEQ. This CDR3 is CASSQGGGYEQYF. The CDR3, as DNA: TGTGCCAGCAGCCAAGGGGGAGGCTACGAGCAGTACTTC.

This rearrangement joins TRBV7-6 to TRBJ2-1; D is tentatively TRBD1 or TRBD2 (5 bases each). Germline V gene lookup returns CDR1 SGHVS and CDR2 FNYEAQ. The CDR3 loop spans 13 amino acids. Trimming removed 5 bases at V and 5 bases at J, with 10 bases between. CDR3 loop: CASSPSGHNEQFF. DNA for the CDR3: TGTGCCAGCAGCCCTTCGGGGCACAATGAGCAGTTCTTC.

The chain employs TRBV6-5 and TRBJ2-5; TRBD2 might be the D (6 bases). The germline V and J ends were trimmed by 2 bases and 3 bases, with 13 bases remaining between them. The CDR3 consists of 15 residues. Germline values: CDR1 MNHEY, CDR2 SVGAGI. The chain's CDR3 is CASSYREALKETQYF. DNA for the CDR3: TGTGCCAGCAGTTACAGGGAGGCCTTAAAAGAGACCCAGTACTTC.

The rearrangement links TRBV4-3 to TRBJ1-1, with a tentative D call TRBD1 (5 bases). Per the germline V gene, CDR1 is LGHNA and CDR2 is YSLEER. CDR3 length: 15 amino acids. Trimming removed 4 bases from V and 0 bases from J, with 12 bases in between. CDR3 sequence (DNA): TGCGCCAGCAGCCTAAGCCGGGGGATGAACACTGAAGCTTTCTTT. Residues: CASSLSRGMNTEAFF.

This chain uses TRBV6-1 with TRBJ1-6; D unclear. Trimming removed 3 bases at V and 0 bases at J, with 15 bases between. From germline, CDR1 is MNHNS and CDR2 SASEGT. The CDR3 is 18 residues long. The CDR3 nucleotides read TGTGCCAGCAGTGATTTTACGGCAGGAGTCTCCTATAATTCACCCCTCCACTTT. Protein sequence: CASSDFTAGVSYNSPLHF.

The chain employs TRBV25-1 and TRBJ1-1; no definite D call. V was cut by 6 bases and J by 5 bases, with 7 bases left in between. This CDR3 has 11 amino acids. Germline lookup yields CDR1 MGHDK and CDR2 SYGVNS. The CDR3 loop is CASRLGTEAFF. CDR3 DNA: TGTGCCAGCAGGCTCGGGACTGAAGCTTTCTTT.

Worth noting for this clone: The sample holds other DNA sequences that translate to the same CDR3. The chain couples TRBV13 to TRBJ2-3; the match to TRBD2 covers 10 bases. The trim removed 3 bases at V and 3 bases at J, leaving 3 bases unmatched. The CDR3 has 15 residues. Germline loops: CDR1 PRHDT, CDR2 FYEKMQ (reference sequence). The CDR3 protein is CASSFPTSGTDTQYF. DNA for the CDR3: TGTGCCAGCAGCTTCCCGACTAGCGGGACAGATACGCAGTATTTT.

The chain carries TRBV27 and TRBJ2-5; TRBD1 or TRBD2 may be the D gene (6 bases each). Trimming removed 5 bases at V and 4 bases at J, with 17 bases between. The length of the CDR3 is 15 residues. CDR1 and CDR2 (germline): MNHEY, SMNVEV (reference sequence). DNA for the CDR3: TGTGCCAGCAGTGCGCGGGGCAGGGGTACAGAGACCCAGTACTTC. Protein sequence: CASSARGRGTETQYF.

This chain joins TRBV6-4 and TRBJ2-3, with TRBD2 identical over 8 bases. The CDR3 consists of 13 residues. The trim removed 6 bases at V and 4 bases at J, leaving 3 bases unmatched. Germline CDR1 reads MRHNA; CDR2 reads SNTAGT. The CDR3 DNA reads as TGTGCCAGCAGCCCGACTAGCGCAGATACGCAGTATTTT. Amino acids: CASSPTSADTQYF.

This clone was seen once. The genes are TRBV6-5 and TRBJ2-5; D is uncertain. The CDR3 is made up of 12 amino acids. Germline CDR1 and CDR2: MNHEY and SVGAGI. Deletions cut 4 bases from V and 5 bases from J, with 8 bases between. For the CDR3, the DNA is TGTGCCAGCAGTTCCTTAGGGGAGACCCAGTACTTC. Translated: CASSSLGETQYF.

The V and J genes are TRBV9 and TRBJ2-2, with D unclear. The ends were cut back, 3 bases at V and 6 bases at J, with 6 bases in the middle. The CDR3 length is 12 residues. The germline CDR1 and CDR2 sequences are SGDLS and YYNGEE. CDR3 DNA sequence: TGTGCCAGCAGCGGTTTTCCCGGGGAGCTGTTTTTT. This translates into CASSGFPGELFF.

The chain has TRBV4-1 and TRBJ1-5; D call uncertain. The length of the CDR3 is 15 residues. V lost 1 base and J lost 7, with 14 bases in between. Per germline, CDR1 MGHRA and CDR2 YSYEKL. The CDR3 protein is CASSQVAGRAQPQHF. The CDR3 nucleotides read TGCGCCAGCAGCCAAGTGGCAGGTCGCGCACAGCCCCAGCATTTT.

J is TRBJ2-7 and V is TRBV10-3; D may be TRBD1 (5 bases). This CDR3 comprises 13 residues. V dropped 4 bases and J dropped 5 bases, with 12 bases sitting between them. Germline CDR1 is ENHRY and CDR2 is SYGVKD. The CDR3 loop is CAISGAGSHEQYF. The CDR3 DNA follows: TGTGCCATCAGTGGGGCAGGGTCCCACGAGCAGTACTTC.

The rearrangement links TRBV10-2 to TRBJ2-3; D might be TRBD2 (7 bases). This CDR3 comprises 14 residues. V was shortened by 3 bases and J by 3 bases, with 10 bases between the two germline ends. Germline CDR1 and CDR2: WSHSY and SAAADI. CDR3 nucleotide sequence: TGCGCCAGCAGTGAAAAGGGGGGGACAGATACGCAGTATTTT. Amino acids: CASSEKGGTDTQYF.

The CDR3 nucleotides read TGTGCCAGCAGTGGTTATGAATTGACAGGGTATGGCTACACCTTC. Translating it yields CASSGYELTGYGYTF. V usage is TRBV2 and J usage is TRBJ1-2; the match to TRBD1 covers 7 bases. Looked up from germline, CDR1 is SNHLY and CDR2 is FYNNEI. V was pared by 4 bases and J by 5 bases, with 10 bases of the junction left unmatched. The CDR3 loop spans 15 amino acids.

V is TRBV6-5 and J is TRBJ1-1, with 11 bases aligning to TRBD1. This CDR3 comprises 15 residues. Germline V gene data show CDR1 as MNHEY and CDR2 as SVGAGI. The V and J ends lost 5 bases and 3 bases, in that order; junction bases with no gene match: 5. DNA for the CDR3: TGTGCCAGCAGTATCGGGACAGGGGGTTACACTGAAGCTTTCTTT. Encoded protein: CASSIGTGGYTEAFF.

This clone was recorded only once. The rearrangement uses TRBV27 and TRBJ2-2, with D possibly TRBD2 on 5 matching bases. The CDR3 runs 14 residues. Trimming shortened V by 6 bases and J by 1 base, and 9 bases separated the two germline ends. CDR1 is MNHEY and CDR2 is SMNVEV in the germline V gene (reference sequence). The CDR3 nucleotides read TGTGCCAGCAGCCGTGGACTGAACACCGGGGAGCTGTTTTTT. Protein product: CASSRGLNTGELFF.

CDR3 in amino acids: CASSPTGVNTEAFF. CDR3 nucleotides: TGCGCCAGCAGCCCCACAGGAGTGAACACTGAAGCTTTCTTT. The chain recombines TRBV4-1 with TRBJ1-1; D might be TRBD1 (5 bases). Germline V gives CDR1 MGHRA, CDR2 YSYEKL. The V end lost 4 bases, the J end lost 0 bases, and 9 bases lay between the germline ends. CDR3 length: 14 residues.

The chain uses TRBV19 and TRBJ2-7; maybe TRBD2 (6 bases). The V and J ends lost 7 bases and 3 bases respectively, with 13 bases between them. The V gene's germline CDR1 is LNHDA and CDR2 SQIVND (reference sequence). This CDR3 has 13 amino acids. In DNA, the CDR3 is TGTGCCAGTAACGCGGGACCATACTACGAGCAGTACTTC. It yields the protein CASNAGPYYEQYF.

This clone was found once. The genes are TRBV5-1 and TRBJ2-2; possibly TRBD1 for D (5 bases). Trimming took off 0 bases at V and 4 bases at J, with 13 bases between the two ends. Germline-derived CDR1 and CDR2 are SGHRS and YFSETQ. CDR3 length equals 16 residues. DNA of the CDR3: TGCGCCAGCAGCTTGGTTAGGGGTCGAGGCACCGGGGAGCTGTTTTTT. Translated: CASSLVRGRGTGELFF.

The chain links TRBV6-1 to TRBJ2-5; 8 bases line up with TRBD2. V was pared by 2 bases and J by 5 bases, with 13 bases of the junction left unmatched. The CDR3 is 17 residues long. Germline loops: CDR1 MNHNS, CDR2 SASEGT. The CDR3 reads CASSELRGLVPMETQYF. As DNA, the CDR3 is TGTGCCAGCAGTGAATTGCGGGGACTAGTGCCTATGGAGACCCAGTACTTC.

The rearrangement links TRBV15 to TRBJ2-4; TRBD2 is a possible D gene (6 bases). V shed 0 bases and J shed 6 bases, with 12 bases lying between them. The CDR3 length is 15 residues. Germline CDR1 is LNHNV and CDR2 is YYDKDF (reference sequence). The CDR3 bases are TGTGCCACCAGCAGAGAATGGGGACTGGGAAACATTCAGTACTTC. Protein: CATSREWGLGNIQYF.

The V gene is TRBV30, the J gene TRBJ1-3; D is unclear. The CDR3 loop spans 12 amino acids. Germline V lookup: CDR1 GTSNPN, CDR2 SVGIG (reference sequence). V was clipped by 3 bases and J by 4 bases, with 7 bases between them. The CDR3 nucleotides read TGTGCCTGGAGCCCCTCCGGAAACACCATATATTTT. Residues: CAWSPSGNTIYF.

This chain links TRBV6-4 with TRBJ1-6; possible D gene TRBD1, 5 bases. Germline values: CDR1 MRHNA, CDR2 SNTAGT. Trimming pared 4 bases from V and 7 bases from J, leaving 14 bases between. The CDR3 extends over 15 amino acids. CDR3 DNA sequence: TGTGCCAGCAGTGCCCGGGGGTTTGGGAATTCACCCCTCCACTTT. Amino acid sequence: CASSARGFGNSPLHF.